Following are 21 T cell receptor beta chains from one sample sequenced in a study of beta chain features in type 1 diabetes. Investigators reverse transcribed all isolated RNA, so they sequenced expressed TCRB transcripts. The data were produced by immunoSEQ multiplex PCR, yet TCRdb's version contains in-frame clones alone and is incomplete. The sample contains 200,000 to 250,000 clones, about 10% of which appear only once. The sample comprised naive CD4+ T cells from blood. Every receptor here comes from a woman aged 18-29 years in good health.

This clone was seen a few times. The genes are TRBV5-4 and TRBJ2-4, with 8 bases aligning to TRBD1. In germline, CDR1 is SGHNT, CDR2 YYREEE (reference sequence). The CDR3 contains 16 residues. Unmatched junction bases numbered 5, after V lost 3 bases and J lost 0 bases. The CDR3 DNA is TGTGCCAGCAGCTCGGGACAGGTCCTAGCCAAAAACATTCAGTACTTC. Encoded protein: CASSSGQVLAKNIQYF. The full variable domain, completed using reference TRBV5-4 and TRBJ2-4, is ETGVTQSPTHLIKTRGQQVTLRCSSQSGHNTVSWYQQALGQGPQFIFQYYREEENGRGNFPPRFSGLQFPNYSSELNVNALELDDSALYLCASSSGQVLAKNIQYFGAGTRLSVL.

The chain has TRBV15 and TRBJ2-5, with D tentatively TRBD1 (5 bases). The CDR3 length is 15 residues. With 0 bases removed from V and 5 bases from J, the gap between germline ends came to 13 bases. Germline loops: CDR1 LNHNV, CDR2 YYDKDF (reference sequence). The CDR3 nucleotides read TGTGCCACCAGCAGAGATCAAAGAGGACATGAGACCCAGTACTTC. Its translation: CATSRDQRGHETQYF.

This clone has a handful of counts. The chain recombines TRBV18 with TRBJ1-2; 8 bases are shared with TRBD1. There are 14 residues in the CDR3. Germline V gene sequence: CDR1 KGHSH, CDR2 LQKENI. Germline trimming cut 6 bases from V and 4 bases from J; bases unmatched to any gene: 7. CDR3 nucleotides: TGTGCCAGCTCGCAGGACAGGGTTGGCTATGGCTACACCTTC. Encoded protein: CASSQDRVGYGYTF.

This clone was seen only a few times. The J gene is TRBJ2-2, the V gene TRBV28; no clear D. The CDR3 runs to 12 residues. From germline, CDR1 is MDHEN and CDR2 SYDVKM. Trimming cost V 5 bases and J 5 bases, with 6 bases left between them. CDR3 DNA sequence: TGTGCCAGCAGTCCCCTAACCGGGGAGCTGTTTTTT. The encoded protein is CASSPLTGELFF.

This clone was picked up a small number of times. The chain carries TRBV29-1 and TRBJ2-5, with a possible D match to TRBD1 (5 bases). Per the germline V gene, CDR1 is SQVTM and CDR2 is ANQGSEA. The CDR3 is made up of 18 amino acids. Trimming left V 5 bases short and J 0 bases short, with 25 bases between. CDR3 residues: CSVLRKPTTALYQETQYF. DNA for the CDR3: TGCAGCGTTCTAAGAAAACCAACGACAGCCTTGTACCAAGAGACCCAGTACTTC. Variable domain in full (rest from reference TRBV29-1 and TRBJ2-5): SAVISQKPSRDICQRGTSLTIQCQVDSQVTMMFWYRQQPGQSLTLIATANQGSEATYESGFVIDKFPISRPNLTFSTLTVSNMSPEDSSIYLCSVLRKPTTALYQETQYFGPGTRLLVL.

Many counts were recorded for this clone. The chain has TRBV7-9 and TRBJ1-1, with D possibly TRBD1 on 6 matching bases. The germline gives CDR1 SEHNR, CDR2 FQNEAQ (reference sequence). Trimming shortened V by 3 bases and J by 8 bases, and 10 bases separated the two germline ends. This CDR3 has 12 amino acids. The DNA of the CDR3 is TGTGCCAGCAGCTTGATGGGACACGAAGCTTTCTTT. Protein: CASSLMGHEAFF.

This clone has a handful of counts. This chain links TRBV11-3 with TRBJ2-7, with a tentative D call TRBD1 (5 bases). This CDR3 spans 12 amino acids. Per the germline V gene, CDR1 is SGHNT and CDR2 is YENEEA. Between the trimmed V and J ends, which lost 6 bases and 3 bases, there was a span of 9 bases. Here the CDR3 reads CASSPDSYEQYF. CDR3 bases: TGTGCCAGCAGTCCTGACAGCTACGAGCAGTACTTC.

The rearrangement joins TRBV27 to TRBJ2-7, with no clear D. Trimming pared 0 bases from V and 2 bases from J, leaving 8 bases between. This CDR3 has 14 amino acids. Germline values: CDR1 MNHEY, CDR2 SMNVEV (reference sequence). Here the CDR3 reads CASSLSPGTYEQYF. The CDR3 nucleotides are TGTGCCAGCAGTTTATCCCCAGGAACCTACGAGCAGTACTTC.

The J gene is TRBJ2-1, the V gene TRBV27; 15 nucleotides agree with TRBD2. The CDR3 runs to 16 residues. CDR1 and CDR2 (germline): MNHEY, SMNVEV (reference sequence). J lost 2 bases, V lost 7 bases, and 3 bases had no gene match. The chain's CDR3 is CASIRTSGRAYNEQFF. DNA of the CDR3: TGTGCCAGCATCCGGACTAGCGGGAGGGCCTACAATGAGCAGTTCTTC.

This clone was picked up a small number of times. The chain couples TRBV6-5 to TRBJ1-2; 11 nucleotides align to TRBD1. This CDR3 has 15 residues. J gave up 8 bases and V 5 bases, and 10 bases lay outside the gene matches. Germline assignment: CDR1 MNHEY and CDR2 SVGAGI. Written as DNA, the CDR3 is TGTGCCAGCAGTCGACTCCGGGACAGGGGGACCGGCTACACCTTC. This gives the protein CASSRLRDRGTGYTF.

Only a few counts were recorded for this clone. This chain links TRBV9 with TRBJ1-4; tentatively, D is TRBD1 (6 bases). This CDR3 contains 16 residues. Trimming took off 4 bases at V and 14 bases at J, with 27 bases between the two ends. Germline V CDR1 and CDR2: SGDLS, YYNGEE. CDR3 sequence: CASSPSPAGGFMGLFF. As DNA, the CDR3 is TGTGCCAGCAGCCCTTCCCCCGCGGGGGGCTTCATGGGGCTGTTTTTT.

V and J are TRBV28 and TRBJ1-1, with D uncertain. V was cut by 10 bases and J by 0 bases, with 9 bases left in between. Germline lookup yields CDR1 MDHEN and CDR2 SYDVKM. This CDR3 contains 12 residues. CDR3 in amino acids: CATTGMNTEAFF. The DNA for the CDR3 is TGTGCCACCACCGGTATGAACACTGAAGCTTTCTTT.

This clone was counted ten times or more. The rearrangement joins TRBV29-1 to TRBJ2-1, with D perhaps TRBD2 (5 bases). Per the germline V gene, CDR1 is SQVTM and CDR2 is ANQGSEA. This CDR3 contains 14 residues. The V gene lost 1 base and the J gene lost 6 bases, with 13 bases spanning the gap. This chain's CDR3 is CSVEGRGRRNEQFF. The CDR3 nucleotides are TGCAGCGTTGAAGGTCGGGGTCGCCGCAATGAGCAGTTCTTC.

V is TRBV9 and J is TRBJ2-3; the match to TRBD1 covers 9 bases. CDR3 length: 14 residues. Germline trimming cut 0 bases from V and 10 bases from J; bases unmatched to any gene: 6. The germline gives CDR1 SGDLS, CDR2 YYNGEE. The CDR3 DNA is TGTGCCAGCAGCGTAGAATTGGGACAGGGCCCGCAGTATTTT. As protein: CASSVELGQGPQYF.

The chain carries TRBV6-1 and TRBJ1-3; D is unclear. Trimming cost V 2 bases and J 7 bases, with 9 bases left between them. Germline V CDR1 and CDR2: MNHNS, SASEGT. This CDR3 has 13 amino acids. The CDR3 bases are TGTGCCAGCAGTGAAATGGTGGCCAACACCATATATTTT. Encoded protein: CASSEMVANTIYF.

This sequence joins TRBV27 and TRBJ2-1; 16 nucleotides align to TRBD2. The CDR3 totals 19 residues. Germline V gene lookup returns CDR1 MNHEY and CDR2 SMNVEV (reference sequence). The ends lost 2 bases at V and 2 bases at J; junction bases unmatched: 6. The CDR3 sequence is CASSLAGTSGRAPYNEQFF. As DNA, the CDR3 is TGTGCCAGCAGTTTAGCCGGGACTAGCGGGAGGGCCCCCTACAATGAGCAGTTCTTC.

There are a few counts of this clone. The chain links TRBV11-3 to TRBJ2-1; 9 nucleotides match TRBD2. V shed 0 bases, J shed 8 bases, and the junction held 11 bases outside the gene matches. Germline-derived CDR1 and CDR2 are SGHNT and YENEEA. The CDR3 sequence is 17 residues long. The CDR3 DNA reads TGTGCCAGCAGCTTAGATGGGCCTAGCGGGATTAGGGATGAGCAGTTCTTC. Protein sequence: CASSLDGPSGIRDEQFF.

This chain links TRBV15 with TRBJ2-1; 10 bases map to TRBD2. The CDR3 contains 17 residues. Germline CDR1 and CDR2: LNHNV and YYDKDF (reference sequence). V lost 4 bases and J lost 0; bases outside the gene matches: 6. The CDR3 here is CATSNSGGLSSYNEQFF. The CDR3 DNA is TGTGCCACCAGCAATAGCGGGGGGCTGAGCTCCTACAATGAGCAGTTCTTC. Drawing the rest from reference TRBV15 and TRBJ2-1, the complete variable domain is DAMVIQNPRYQVTQFGKPVTLSCSQTLNHNVMYWYQQKSSQAPKLLFHYYDKDFNNEADTPDNFQSRRPNTSFCFLDIRSPGLGDTAMYLCATSNSGGLSSYNEQFFGPGTRLTVL.

CDR3 DNA sequence: TGTGCCTGGAGTGTACTCTTATACAATGAGCAGTTCTTC. This translates into CAWSVLLYNEQFF. The chain employs TRBV30 and TRBJ2-1, with D unresolved. The CDR3 loop spans 13 amino acids. CDR1 and CDR2 (germline): GTSNPN, SVGIG (reference sequence). The V end was cut by 0 bases, the J end by 4 bases, with 7 bases between.

The table lists this clone with a few counts. This chain uses TRBV4-2 with TRBJ2-7; TRBD2 might be the D (5 bases). The ends were cut back, 1 base at V and 4 bases at J, with 14 bases in the middle. The CDR3 covers 15 residues. Per germline, CDR1 LGHNA and CDR2 YNFKEQ. The CDR3 sequence: CASSQVEGTGYEQYF. The CDR3 coding sequence is TGTGCCAGCAGCCAAGTTGAGGGAACGGGGTACGAGCAGTACTTC.

This chain connects TRBV18 to TRBJ1-3; D unclear. CDR1 and CDR2 (germline): KGHSH, LQKENI. V was pared by 2 bases and J by 0 bases, with 11 bases between. The CDR3 has 16 residues. The CDR3 nucleotides read TGTGCCAGCTCACCAATAGCCGGAAACTCTGGAAACACCATATATTTT. This translates into CASSPIAGNSGNTIYF.